This entry lists 23 T cell receptor beta chains sequenced from one sample in a study of Tregs in tolerant kidney transplant recipients. The table came from immunoSEQ multiplex PCR; TCRdb's copy has only in-frame clones and leaves some out. Here the sample spans around 98,000 clones, 93% being singletons. The specimen comprised CD4+ T cells from blood, sampled before the transplant. The receptors here all came from a human donor who received a combined kidney and bone marrow transplant.

The rearrangement uses TRBV6-4 and TRBJ1-5; tentatively, D is TRBD1 (6 bases). The V end was cut by 4 bases, the J end by 0 bases, with 10 bases between. Germline CDR1 and CDR2: MRHNA and SNTAGT. The CDR3 has 15 residues. CDR3 DNA sequence: TGTGCCAGCAGTGTAAGGGGGTATAGCAATCAGCCCCAGCATTTT. It is translated as CASSVRGYSNQPQHF.

This clone was detected once. The chain joins TRBV30 to TRBJ1-5, with D perhaps TRBD1 (5 bases). This CDR3 spans 14 amino acids. Germline values: CDR1 GTSNPN, CDR2 SVGIG (reference sequence). Trimming stripped 0 bases from V and 4 bases from J, with 10 bases between. CDR3 in amino acids: CAWSVRSGNQPQHF. CDR3 bases: TGTGCCTGGAGTGTGAGATCAGGGAATCAGCCCCAGCATTTT.

This clone was detected only once. The rearrangement links TRBV5-4 to TRBJ1-6, with D unclear. The CDR3 covers 12 residues. Germline V gives CDR1 SGHNT, CDR2 YYREEE (reference sequence). V lost 4 bases and J lost 12, with 11 bases in between. The CDR3 is CASSTSDKPLHF. CDR3 in DNA: TGTGCCAGCAGCACCAGTGACAAACCCCTCCACTTT.

The V call is TRBV7-3, the J call TRBJ1-1; TRBD1 might be the D (5 bases). The V and J ends lost 3 bases and 11 bases respectively, with 16 bases between them. The germline CDR1 and CDR2 sequences are SGHTA and FQGTGA. The CDR3 consists of 13 residues. CDR3 sequence reads: CASSFAAGRQAFF. CDR3 nucleotide sequence: TGTGCCAGCAGCTTTGCGGCAGGGAGGCAGGCTTTCTTT.

The sample holds one count of this clone. This chain joins TRBV5-1 and TRBJ2-5, with 13 nucleotides matching TRBD2. From germline, CDR1 is SGHRS and CDR2 YFSETQ. The length of the CDR3 is 15 residues. V trimming: 4 bases; J trimming: 4 bases; junction bases outside the gene matches: 4. The CDR3 spells CASSGGLAGSETQYF. The CDR3 bases are TGCGCCAGCAGCGGGGGACTAGCGGGATCAGAGACCCAGTACTTC.

The J gene is TRBJ2-7, the V gene TRBV5-6, with TRBD2 matching over 9 bases. The J call may not be correct, given that the DNA end is closer to TRBJ2-1. Germline assignment: CDR1 SGHDT and CDR2 YYEEEE. This CDR3 has 17 amino acids. The CDR3 spells CASSPPGSGGRHNEQFF. In DNA, the CDR3 is TGTGCCAGCAGCCCCCCGGGGAGCGGGGGGCGACACAATGAGCAGTTCTTC.

V usage is TRBV6-6 and J usage is TRBJ2-4, with TRBD1 matching 7 bases. Trimming removed 4 bases from V and 4 bases from J; junction bases left unmatched: 7. The CDR3 runs to 15 residues. Germline values: CDR1 MNHNY, CDR2 SVGAGI (reference sequence). The CDR3 loop is CASSSLTGIKNIQYF. The CDR3 DNA is TGTGCCAGCAGTTCCCTGACAGGGATAAAAAACATTCAGTACTTC.

The chain uses TRBV5-6 and TRBJ2-7, with TRBD1 matching over 10 bases. V lost 1 base and J lost 6; bases outside the gene matches: 4. This CDR3 has 14 amino acids. Looked up from germline, CDR1 is SGHDT and CDR2 is YYEEEE. The CDR3 here is CASSLRGQGFEQYF. The DNA for the CDR3 is TGTGCCAGCAGCTTGCGGGGACAGGGGTTCGAGCAGTACTTC.

The CDR3 reads CASSLSRRGVNEKLFF. The CDR3 nucleotides are TGTGCCAGCAGCTTATCTCGCAGGGGTGTTAATGAAAAACTGTTTTTT. V and J are TRBV11-2 and TRBJ1-4; D may be TRBD1 (6 bases). Between the trimmed V and J ends, which lost 2 bases and 4 bases, there was a span of 14 bases. Germline-derived CDR1 and CDR2 are SGHAT and FQNNGV. The CDR3 consists of 16 residues.

The chain combines TRBV4-3 with TRBJ1-2; 7 nucleotides align to TRBD1. V lost 3 bases, J lost 4 bases, and 8 bases stayed unmatched. Germline CDR1 is LGHNA and CDR2 is YSLEER. This CDR3 has 15 residues. The CDR3 spells CASSQKQGMGYGYTF. DNA for the CDR3: TGCGCCAGCAGCCAGAAACAGGGGATGGGCTATGGCTACACCTTC.

V and J are TRBV7-3 and TRBJ2-3, with TRBD2 matching 9 bases. The J segment lost 1 base and the V segment lost 5 bases, leaving 4 bases of the junction unmatched. Germline CDR1 is SGHTA and CDR2 is FQGTGA. CDR3 length equals 15 residues. The CDR3 loop reads CASSGSGGRTDTQYF. For the CDR3, the DNA is TGTGCCAGCAGCGGTAGCGGGGGCCGCACAGATACGCAGTATTTT.

By proportion, this clone is medium-sized. The V gene is TRBV18, the J gene TRBJ2-7; 7 nucleotides match TRBD1. The CDR3 has 16 residues. Germline values: CDR1 KGHSH, CDR2 LQKENI. V lost 3 bases, J lost 1 base, and 9 bases stayed unmatched. CDR3 loop: CASSPSGTAKSYEQYF. Here the CDR3 DNA reads TGTGCCAGCTCACCGTCCGGGACAGCCAAGTCCTACGAGCAGTACTTC.

The chain links TRBV2 to TRBJ2-2, with a possible D match to TRBD1 (6 bases). V lost 5 bases and J lost 5, with 24 bases in between. This CDR3 is built from 18 residues. In germline, CDR1 is SNHLY, CDR2 FYNNEI. The CDR3: CASSFNRPRWGRTGELFF. CDR3 DNA sequence: TGTGCCAGCAGTTTTAACAGGCCCCGATGGGGGCGGACCGGGGAGCTGTTTTTT.

The rearrangement links TRBV5-1 to TRBJ2-5; 9 bases line up with TRBD2. With the DNA end fitting TRBJ2-7 better, the J assignment may be wrong. CDR3 size: 16 residues. From germline, CDR1 is SGHRS and CDR2 YFSETQ. CDR3 coding DNA: TGCGCCAGCAGCTTGGGTAGCGGGAGCTTAATCTACGAGCAGTACTTC. It yields the protein CASSLGSGSLIYEQYF.

The gene calls are TRBV5-4 and TRBJ1-4, with no clear D. The V end lost 4 bases, the J end lost 6 bases, and 13 bases lay between the germline ends. Germline CDR1 and CDR2: SGHNT and YYREEE (reference sequence). CDR3 length equals 14 residues. CDR3 DNA sequence: TGTGCCAGCAGCCGGCACGGGTGGGATGAAAAACTGTTTTTT. Translating gives CASSRHGWDEKLFF.

CDR3 residues: CAWIPRAPTGLRGRDQYF. CDR3 sequence (DNA): TGTGCCTGGATTCCGCGGGCGCCTACGGGACTCCGGGGGAGGGACCAGTACTTC. The chain employs TRBV30 and TRBJ2-5; 7 nucleotides match TRBD2. Germline CDR1 is GTSNPN and CDR2 is SVGIG (reference sequence). The CDR3 covers 18 residues. The V and J ends lost 4 bases and 10 bases, in that order; junction bases with no gene match: 27.

The gene calls are TRBV11-2 and TRBJ2-3; 11 bases match TRBD2. The germline V gene has CDR1 SGHAT and CDR2 FQNNGV. The CDR3 totals 17 residues. The V and J ends lost 1 base and 0 bases, in that order; junction bases with no gene match: 3. The CDR3 loop is CASSLARTSGSTDTQYF. The DNA for the CDR3 is TGTGCCAGCAGCTTAGCTCGGACTAGCGGGAGCACAGATACGCAGTATTTT.

The rearrangement uses TRBV5-1 and TRBJ2-2; the D is unclear. V was pared by 0 bases and J by 7 bases, with 13 bases between. The CDR3 runs to 15 residues. Germline loops: CDR1 SGHRS, CDR2 YFSETQ. CDR3 in DNA: TGCGCCAGCAGCTTGGCCACCACAGTTAACGGGGAGCTGTTTTTT. Translation gives CASSLATTVNGELFF.

This clone was observed once. The rearrangement links TRBV30 to TRBJ1-4, with TRBD1 identical over 8 bases. J lost 7 bases, V lost 5 bases, and 6 bases had no gene match. The CDR3 is made up of 13 amino acids. Germline-derived CDR1 and CDR2 are GTSNPN and SVGIG (reference sequence). CDR3: CAWAGQGLEKLFF. In DNA, the CDR3 is TGTGCCTGGGCCGGACAGGGTCTTGAAAAACTGTTTTTT.

The gene calls are TRBV18 and TRBJ2-7; 13 bases match TRBD2. CDR3 length equals 17 residues. With 5 bases clipped from V and 2 bases from J, the junction kept 9 bases outside the gene matches. The germline V gene has CDR1 KGHSH and CDR2 LQKENI. This CDR3 is CASSKPWTSGGPYEQYF. The CDR3 nucleotides read TGTGCCAGCTCAAAACCGTGGACTAGCGGGGGCCCCTACGAGCAGTACTTC.

The genes are TRBV30 and TRBJ1-4; TRBD1 matches 9 bases. J was trimmed by 2 bases and V by 3 bases; bases with no gene match: 4. This CDR3 has 15 residues. Looked up from germline, CDR1 is GTSNPN and CDR2 is SVGIG (reference sequence). The CDR3 protein is CAWSGTGRTNEKLFF. In DNA, the CDR3 is TGTGCCTGGAGCGGGACAGGGCGGACTAATGAAAAACTGTTTTTT.

This clone was seen a single time. The chain uses TRBV25-1 and TRBJ2-3, with D maybe TRBD1 (5 bases). Germline loops: CDR1 MGHDK, CDR2 SYGVNS. The CDR3 runs 16 residues. Trimming took off 0 bases at V and 1 base at J, with 11 bases between the two ends. The CDR3 nucleotides read TGTGCCAGCAGTGAATATAGACAGAAAGGCACAGATACGCAGTATTTT. Translating gives CASSEYRQKGTDTQYF. Combining the CDR3 with reference TRBV25-1 and TRBJ2-3 gives the whole variable domain EADIYQTPRYLVIGTGKKITLECSQTMGHDKMYWYQQDPGMELHLIHYSYGVNSTEKGDLSSESTVSRIRTEHFPLTLESARPSHTSQYLCASSEYRQKGTDTQYFGPGTRLTVL.

This rearrangement joins TRBV6-4 to TRBJ1-2, with D unresolved. V was clipped by 4 bases and J by 2 bases, with 8 bases between them. Germline CDR1 is MRHNA and CDR2 is SNTAGT. The CDR3 totals 13 residues. The CDR3, as DNA: TGTGCCAGCAGTGGAGAGCGGAACTATGGCTACACCTTC. It yields the protein CASSGERNYGYTF.